Detailed here is one T cell receptor (beta chain). Its antigen is unidentified. Trimming took 2 bases from V and 0 from J, leaving 8 bases between them. Per germline, CDR1 MNHEY and CDR2 SVGAGI. The CDR3 length is 15 residues. Produced via immunoSEQ multiplex PCR; TCRdb's table is partial and in-frame only. The sample holds 35,000 to 45,000 clones, about 80% seen once. The data derive from a study of PD-L1 blockade in urothelial cancer. Study conclusions and caveats: In blood sampled pretreatment, TCR clonality below the median predicted better survival.

The TCR was taken from a man aged 65-85 years with urothelial cancer. Material: PBMCs, obtained around atezolizumab (anti-PD-L1) treatment. The rearrangement uses TRBV6-5 and TRBJ1-5; D is uncertain. The CDR3 loop is CASSYGRYSNQPQHF. CDR3 coding DNA: TGTGCCAGCAGTTACGGGCGATATAGCAATCAGCCCCAGCATTTT.